What follows are 6 T cell receptor beta chains derived from one specimen sequenced in a study of blood T cells in healthy people across ages. A J-beta primer mix and a sample-barcoded 5' primer were used in a second PCR of about 6 to 12 cycles. Using its own MiXCR run on the 5' RACE reads, TCRdb lists one record per CDR3 protein. The sample shows 1 million to 1.2 million distinct CDR3 sequences, 35% to 45% of them seen only once. The specimen was blood. These receptors were taken from a man aged 18 to 35 in good health.

This clonotype appeared a few times. CDR3 sequence (DNA): TGTGCCAGTACCCGGGGAGGTCTTGAGACCCAGTACTTC. Translated: CASTRGGLETQYF. The gene calls are TRBV19 and TRBJ2-5, with D maybe TRBD2 (6 bases). The CDR3 is 13 amino acids. Germline CDR1 is LNHDA and CDR2 is SQIVND (reference sequence). V dropped 7 bases and J dropped 5 bases, with 14 bases sitting between them.

This clonotype was seen more than once but under ten times. V gene TRBV6-5 combines with J gene TRBJ2-6; D ambiguous. Germline lookup yields CDR1 MNHEY and CDR2 SVGAGI. This CDR3 is 15 amino acids long. V gave up 2 bases and J gave up 0 bases, with 5 bases separating them. The DNA for the CDR3 is TGTGCCAGCAGTTACGGCCCCTCTGGGGCCAACGTCCTGACTTTC. It codes for CASSYGPSGANVLTF.

Only a few counts were recorded for this clonotype. V and J are TRBV9 and TRBJ2-5, with D possibly matching TRBD1 (6 bases). CDR1 and CDR2 from the germline V gene are SGDLS and YYNGEE. The CDR3 covers 14 residues. Trimming removed 0 bases at V and 4 bases at J, with 10 bases between. The CDR3 sequence is CASSVAGGLETQYF. The CDR3 nucleotides read TGTGCCAGCAGCGTAGCTGGGGGCCTAGAGACCCAGTACTTC.

In this sample, this clonotype turned up a few times. J is TRBJ1-1 and V is TRBV29-1, with D possibly TRBD1 on 5 matching bases. The germline V and J ends were trimmed by 2 bases and 7 bases, with 8 bases remaining between them. Germline CDR1 reads SQVTM; CDR2 reads ANQGSEA. The length of the CDR3 is 11 residues. The CDR3 nucleotides read TGCAGCGTTGAATGGGGGGATGAAGCTTTCTTT. Its protein is CSVEWGDEAFF.

This clonotype was seen once. The chain uses TRBV5-1 and TRBJ1-4; 9 nucleotides agree with TRBD1. Germline V gene lookup returns CDR1 SGHRS and CDR2 YFSETQ. The CDR3 covers 18 residues. J was trimmed by 4 bases and V by 1 base; bases with no gene match: 11. The CDR3 DNA is TGCGCCAGCAGCTTGAACCCTTGGACAGGGGATTTTAATGAAAAACTGTTTTTT. Translation gives CASSLNPWTGDFNEKLFF. The whole variable domain, filled in from reference TRBV5-1 and TRBJ1-4, reads KAGVTQTPRYLIKTRGQQVTLSCSPISGHRSVSWYQQTPGQGLQFLFEYFSETQRNKGNFPGRFSGRQFSNSRSEMNVSTLELGDSALYLCASSLNPWTGDFNEKLFFGSGTQLSVL.

CDR3 nucleotides: TGTGCCAGCAGTTACCCCTCCGGGGGCTCGAATCAGCCCCAGCATTTT. Its protein product is CASSYPSGGSNQPQHF. The gene calls are TRBV6-6 and TRBJ1-5; D may be TRBD1 (6 bases). This CDR3 is 16 amino acids long. V shed 2 bases and J shed 4 bases, with 15 bases lying between them. The germline CDR1 and CDR2 sequences are MNHNY and SVGAGI (reference sequence).